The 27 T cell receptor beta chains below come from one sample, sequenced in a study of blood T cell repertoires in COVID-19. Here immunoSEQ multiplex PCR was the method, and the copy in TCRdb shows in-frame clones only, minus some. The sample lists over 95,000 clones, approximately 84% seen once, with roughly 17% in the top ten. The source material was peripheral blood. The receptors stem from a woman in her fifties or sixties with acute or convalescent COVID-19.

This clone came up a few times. CDR3: CASKIFRGNTEAFF. DNA of the CDR3: TGTGCCAGCAAAATTTTCAGGGGGAACACTGAAGCTTTCTTT. This rearrangement joins TRBV27 to TRBJ1-1; tentatively, D is TRBD1 (6 bases). The CDR3 is 14 amino acids. V was cut by 7 bases and J by 1 base, with 13 bases left in between. Germline values: CDR1 MNHEY, CDR2 SMNVEV (reference sequence).

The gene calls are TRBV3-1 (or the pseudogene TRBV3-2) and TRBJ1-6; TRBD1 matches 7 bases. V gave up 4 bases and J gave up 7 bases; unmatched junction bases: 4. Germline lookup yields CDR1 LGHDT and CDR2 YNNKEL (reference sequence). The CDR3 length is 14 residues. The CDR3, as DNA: TGTGCCAGCAGCCGGGGACAGCCCAATTCACCCCTCCACTTT. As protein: CASSRGQPNSPLHF.

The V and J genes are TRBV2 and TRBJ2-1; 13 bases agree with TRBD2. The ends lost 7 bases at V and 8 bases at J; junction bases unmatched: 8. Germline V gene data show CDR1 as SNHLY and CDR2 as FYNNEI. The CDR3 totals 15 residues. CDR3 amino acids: CASKLRTSGGDEQFF. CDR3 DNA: TGTGCCAGCAAACTCCGGACTAGCGGGGGTGATGAGCAGTTCTTC.

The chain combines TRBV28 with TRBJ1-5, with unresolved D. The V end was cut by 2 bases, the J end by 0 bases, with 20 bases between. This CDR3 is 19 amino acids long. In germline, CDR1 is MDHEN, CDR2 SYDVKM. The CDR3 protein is CASSLGGADDYYSNQPQHF. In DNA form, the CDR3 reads TGTGCCAGCAGTTTAGGTGGTGCAGATGACTATTATAGCAATCAGCCCCAGCATTTT.

CDR3 sequence reads: CASSQRTGTSGENIQYF. Here the CDR3 DNA reads TGCGCCAGCAGCCAACGGACCGGGACCTCGGGAGAAAACATTCAGTACTTC. The V and J genes are TRBV4-1 and TRBJ2-4; a weak D match, TRBD2 (6 bases). The germline gives CDR1 MGHRA, CDR2 YSYEKL. Trimming took 2 bases from V and 5 from J, leaving 19 bases between them. The CDR3 runs to 17 residues.

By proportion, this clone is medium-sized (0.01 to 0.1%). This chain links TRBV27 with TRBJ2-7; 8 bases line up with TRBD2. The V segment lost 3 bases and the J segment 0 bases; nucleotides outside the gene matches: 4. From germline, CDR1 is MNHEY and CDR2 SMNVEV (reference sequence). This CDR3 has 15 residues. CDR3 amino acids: CASSFQRGSSYEQYF. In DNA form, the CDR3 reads TGTGCCAGCAGTTTCCAGCGGGGGAGCTCCTACGAGCAGTACTTC.

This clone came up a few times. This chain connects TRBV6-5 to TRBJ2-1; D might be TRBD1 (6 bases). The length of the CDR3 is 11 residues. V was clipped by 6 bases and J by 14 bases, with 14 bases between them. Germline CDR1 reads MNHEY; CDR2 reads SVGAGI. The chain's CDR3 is CASRDNRAEFF. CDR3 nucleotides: TGTGCCAGCAGAGACAACAGGGCGGAGTTCTTC.

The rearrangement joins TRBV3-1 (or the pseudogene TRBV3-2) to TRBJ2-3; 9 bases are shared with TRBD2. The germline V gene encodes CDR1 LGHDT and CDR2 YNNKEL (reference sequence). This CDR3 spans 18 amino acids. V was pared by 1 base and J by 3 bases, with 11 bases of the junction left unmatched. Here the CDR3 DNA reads TGTGCCAGCAGCCAAGTCGAATGGCGGGGGGGCAGGACAGATACGCAGTATTTT. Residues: CASSQVEWRGGRTDTQYF.

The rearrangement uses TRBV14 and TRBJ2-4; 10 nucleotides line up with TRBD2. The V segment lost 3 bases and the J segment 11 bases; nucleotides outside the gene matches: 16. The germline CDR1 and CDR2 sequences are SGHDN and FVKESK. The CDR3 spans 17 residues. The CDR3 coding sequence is TGTGCCAGCAGCCACGCTGGCGGGCTAGCGGGGGAGGCAGTTCAGTACTTC. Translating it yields CASSHAGGLAGEAVQYF.

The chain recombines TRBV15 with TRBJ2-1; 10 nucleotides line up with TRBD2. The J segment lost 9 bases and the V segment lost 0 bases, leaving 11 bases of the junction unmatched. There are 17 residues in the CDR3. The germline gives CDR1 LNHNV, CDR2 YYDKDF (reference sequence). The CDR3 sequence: CATSRDCPPSGGCEQFF. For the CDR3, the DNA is TGTGCCACCAGCAGAGATTGCCCTCCTAGCGGGGGTTGTGAGCAGTTCTTC. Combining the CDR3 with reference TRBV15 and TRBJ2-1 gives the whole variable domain DAMVIQNPRYQVTQFGKPVTLSCSQTLNHNVMYWYQQKSSQAPKLLFHYYDKDFNNEADTPDNFQSRRPNTSFCFLDIRSPGLGDTAMYLCATSRDCPPSGGCEQFFGPGTRLTVL.

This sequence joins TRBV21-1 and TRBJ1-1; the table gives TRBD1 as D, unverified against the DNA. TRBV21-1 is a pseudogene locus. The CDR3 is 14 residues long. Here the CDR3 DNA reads TGTGCCAGCAGCAATGACAGGGGAAACACTGAAGCTTTCTTT. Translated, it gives CASSNDRGNTEAFF.

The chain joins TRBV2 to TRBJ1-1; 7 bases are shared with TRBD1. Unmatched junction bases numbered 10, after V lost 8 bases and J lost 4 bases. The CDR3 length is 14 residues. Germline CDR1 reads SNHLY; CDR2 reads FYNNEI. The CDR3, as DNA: TGTGCCAGCGTCGACAGGGCCAGGGGCACTGAAGCTTTCTTT. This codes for CASVDRARGTEAFF.

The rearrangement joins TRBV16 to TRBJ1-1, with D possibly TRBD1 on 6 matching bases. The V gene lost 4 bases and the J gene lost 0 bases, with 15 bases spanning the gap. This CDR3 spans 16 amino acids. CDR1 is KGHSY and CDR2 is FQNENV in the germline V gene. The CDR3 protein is CASSRGTTGMNTEAFF. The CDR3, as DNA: TGTGCCAGCAGCCGAGGCACAACAGGGATGAACACTGAAGCTTTCTTT.

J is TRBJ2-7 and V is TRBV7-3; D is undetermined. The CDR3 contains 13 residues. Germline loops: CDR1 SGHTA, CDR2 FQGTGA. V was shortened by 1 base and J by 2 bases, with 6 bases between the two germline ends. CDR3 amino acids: CASSLIYPYEQYF. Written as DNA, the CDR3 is TGTGCCAGCAGCTTAATCTACCCCTACGAGCAGTACTTC.

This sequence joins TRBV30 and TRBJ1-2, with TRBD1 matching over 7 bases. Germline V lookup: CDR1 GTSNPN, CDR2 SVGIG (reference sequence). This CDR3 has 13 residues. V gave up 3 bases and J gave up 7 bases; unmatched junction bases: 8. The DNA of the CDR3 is TGTGCCTGGAGAGCCGACAGGGTGGGTGGCTACACCTTC. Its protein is CAWRADRVGGYTF. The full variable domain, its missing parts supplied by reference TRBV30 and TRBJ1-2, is SQTIHQWPATLVQPVGSPLSLECTVEGTSNPNLYWYRQAAGRGLQLLFYSVGIGQISSEVPQNLSASRPQDRQFILSSKKLLLSDSGFYLCAWRADRVGGYTFGSGTRLTVV.

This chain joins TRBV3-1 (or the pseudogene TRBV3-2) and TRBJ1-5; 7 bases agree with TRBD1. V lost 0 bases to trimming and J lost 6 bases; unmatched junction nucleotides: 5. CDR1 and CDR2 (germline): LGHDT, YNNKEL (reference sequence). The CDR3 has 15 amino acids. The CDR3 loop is CASSQDWSGGQPQHF. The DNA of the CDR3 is TGTGCCAGCAGCCAAGATTGGTCAGGGGGTCAGCCCCAGCATTTT.

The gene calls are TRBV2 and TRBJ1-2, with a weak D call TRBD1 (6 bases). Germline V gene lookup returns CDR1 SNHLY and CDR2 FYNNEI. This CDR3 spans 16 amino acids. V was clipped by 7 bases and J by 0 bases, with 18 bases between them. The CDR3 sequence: CASTTTQGLANYGYTF. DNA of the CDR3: TGTGCCAGCACCACAACCCAGGGGTTAGCTAACTATGGCTACACCTTC.

This CDR3 reads CASSLALRQGLNQPQHF. The CDR3 DNA is TGTGCCAGCAGCTTAGCGCTTAGGCAGGGTCTCAATCAGCCCCAGCATTTT. The V and J genes are TRBV7-2 and TRBJ1-5, with D possibly being TRBD1 (5 bases). Trimming pared 0 bases from V and 3 bases from J, leaving 15 bases between. CDR1 SGHTA and CDR2 FQGNSA come from the germline V gene. There are 17 residues in the CDR3.

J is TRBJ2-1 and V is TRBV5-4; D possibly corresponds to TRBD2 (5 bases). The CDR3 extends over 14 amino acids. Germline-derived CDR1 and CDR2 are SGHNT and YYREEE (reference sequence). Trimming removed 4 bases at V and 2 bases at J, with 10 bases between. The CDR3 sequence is CASSTPGTYNEQFF. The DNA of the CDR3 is TGTGCCAGCAGCACCCCCGGGACCTACAATGAGCAGTTCTTC.

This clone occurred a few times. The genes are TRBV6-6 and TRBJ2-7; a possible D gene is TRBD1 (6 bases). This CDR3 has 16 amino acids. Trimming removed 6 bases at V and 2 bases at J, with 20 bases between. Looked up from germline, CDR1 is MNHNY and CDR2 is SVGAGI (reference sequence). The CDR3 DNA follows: TGTGCCAGCAGCCCGGGGCGTTGGACAGTAACCTACGAGCAGTACTTC. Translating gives CASSPGRWTVTYEQYF.

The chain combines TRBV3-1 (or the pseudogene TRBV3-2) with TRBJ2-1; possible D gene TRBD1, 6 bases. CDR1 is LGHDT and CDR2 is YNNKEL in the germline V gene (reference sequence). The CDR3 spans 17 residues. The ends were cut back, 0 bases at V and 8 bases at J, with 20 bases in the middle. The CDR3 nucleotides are TGTGCCAGCAGCCAAGATCTTTTCACAGGGAGAAAGGATGAGCAGTTCTTC. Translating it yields CASSQDLFTGRKDEQFF.

The CDR3 sequence is CASSVLSGGTEAFF. In nucleotides, the CDR3 is TGTGCCAGCAGCGTGCTTTCAGGGGGCACTGAAGCTTTCTTT. V and J are TRBV9 and TRBJ1-1, with 7 nucleotides matching TRBD1. In germline, CDR1 is SGDLS, CDR2 YYNGEE. V lost 2 bases to trimming and J lost 4 bases; unmatched junction nucleotides: 5. CDR3 length: 14 residues.

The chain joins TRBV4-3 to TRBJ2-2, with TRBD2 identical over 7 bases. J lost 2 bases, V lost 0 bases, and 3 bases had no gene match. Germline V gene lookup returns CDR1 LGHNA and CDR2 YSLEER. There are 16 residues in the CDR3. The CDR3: CASSQELAGNTGELFF. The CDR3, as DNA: TGCGCCAGCAGCCAAGAGTTAGCGGGTAACACCGGGGAGCTGTTTTTT.

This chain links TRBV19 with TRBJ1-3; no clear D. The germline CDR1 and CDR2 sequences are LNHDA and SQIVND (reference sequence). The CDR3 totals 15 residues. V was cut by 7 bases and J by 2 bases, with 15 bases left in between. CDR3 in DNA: TGTGCCAGTACCTTCTGGTCCGGGGCTGGAAACACCATATATTTT. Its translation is CASTFWSGAGNTIYF.

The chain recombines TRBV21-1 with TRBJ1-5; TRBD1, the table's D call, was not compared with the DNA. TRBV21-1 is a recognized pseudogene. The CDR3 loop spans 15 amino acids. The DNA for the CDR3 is TGTGCCAGCAGCAAAAGGGACAGGGAAGGACAGCCCCAGCATTTT. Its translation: CASSKRDREGQPQHF.

This CDR3 is CASSLAGELANYGYTF. The CDR3 DNA reads TGTGCCAGCAGCTTGGCGGGGGAACTAGCTAACTATGGCTACACCTTC. This sequence joins TRBV5-5 and TRBJ1-2, with D possibly matching TRBD1 (5 bases). V was pared by 0 bases and J by 0 bases, with 12 bases between. CDR1 and CDR2 (germline): SGHKS, YYEKEE (reference sequence). The CDR3 length is 16 residues.

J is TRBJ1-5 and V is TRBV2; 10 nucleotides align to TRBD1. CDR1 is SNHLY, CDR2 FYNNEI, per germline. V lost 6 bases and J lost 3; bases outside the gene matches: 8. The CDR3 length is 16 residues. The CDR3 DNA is TGTGCCAGCAGCCGCAGGGGACAGGGGTCCAATCAGCCCCAGCATTTT. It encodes CASSRRGQGSNQPQHF.